This TCR beta chain comes out of a study of cytomegalovirus exposure and HLA in healthy donors. About this clone itself: Its antigen is currently unknown.

With 60 Vbeta and 13 Jbeta primers, the PCR was carried out. Profiled with immunoSEQ multiplex PCR; TCRdb holds only in-frame clones, not every one. The sample lists about 160,000 clones, more than 75% occurring once. Germline CDR1 reads SEHNR; CDR2 reads FQNEAQ (reference sequence). There are 15 residues in the CDR3. V was trimmed by 2 bases and J by 0 bases, leaving 7 bases between them. Study conclusions and caveats: Near-uniform donor sequencing depth was presumed by presence/absence analyses.

The receptor was isolated from a man aged 18 to 29 in good health and CMV-seropositive. The chain combines TRBV7-9 with TRBJ1-4; D is uncertain. The sample consisted of PBMCs. In nucleotides, the CDR3 is TGTGCCAGCAGCTTATACGGAGCAACTAATGAAAAACTGTTTTTT. This gives the protein CASSLYGATNEKLFF.